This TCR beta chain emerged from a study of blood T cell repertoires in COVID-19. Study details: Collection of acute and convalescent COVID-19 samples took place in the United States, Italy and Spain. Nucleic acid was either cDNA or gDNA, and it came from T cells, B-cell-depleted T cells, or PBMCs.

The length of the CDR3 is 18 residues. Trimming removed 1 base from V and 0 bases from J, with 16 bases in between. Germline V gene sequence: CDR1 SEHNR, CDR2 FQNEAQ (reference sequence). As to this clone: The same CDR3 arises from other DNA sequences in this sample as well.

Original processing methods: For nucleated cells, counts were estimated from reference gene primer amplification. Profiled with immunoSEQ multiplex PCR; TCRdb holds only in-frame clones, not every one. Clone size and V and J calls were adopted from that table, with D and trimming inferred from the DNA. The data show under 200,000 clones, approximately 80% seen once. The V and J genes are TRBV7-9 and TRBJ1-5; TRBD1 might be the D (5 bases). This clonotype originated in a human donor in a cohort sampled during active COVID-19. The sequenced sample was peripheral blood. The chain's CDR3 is CASSLGRGGGGSNQPQHF. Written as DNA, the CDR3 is TGTGCCAGCAGCTTAGGGAGGGGTGGTGGGGGTAGCAATCAGCCCCAGCATTTT. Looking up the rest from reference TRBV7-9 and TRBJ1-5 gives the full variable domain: DTGVSQNPRHKITKRGQNVTFRCDPISEHNRLYWYRQTLGQGPEFLTYFQNEAQLEKSRLLSDRFSAERPKGSFSTLEIQRTEQGDSAMYLCASSLGRGGGGSNQPQHFGDGTRLSIL.